This T cell receptor (beta chain) was observed in a study of cytomegalovirus exposure and HLA in healthy donors. About the study: The 95 to 150 validation repertoires, a later analysis reported, used the same platform as the roughly 610 first-cohort repertoires. The study's findings and limits: Despite most TCR sequences being rare, some public TCRs occurred in many donors. Specificity of three CMV-associated chains for CMV antigens was verified in vitro. Researchers catalogued 150 or so TCR beta chains as cytomegalovirus-associated.

TCRdb keeps only in-frame clones here, not all; method: immunoSEQ multiplex PCR. The table lists 150,000 to 200,000 clones, 84% of them singletons, with roughly a tenth in the top ten. Turning to this clone: What it recognizes is unknown.

The CDR3 is made up of 16 amino acids. V lost 0 bases to trimming and J lost 8 bases; unmatched junction nucleotides: 9. Germline CDR1 SGDLS, CDR2 YYNGEE. J is TRBJ2-1 and V is TRBV9; 9 bases are shared with TRBD1. This clonotype was obtained from a man between 25 and 39 years old in good health and CMV-seropositive. Material for sequencing was PBMCs. The CDR3 coding sequence is TGTGCCAGCAGCGTAGCCAGGACAGGGGTCAACTATGAGCAGTTCTTC. This encodes CASSVARTGVNYEQFF. Drawing the rest from reference TRBV9 and TRBJ2-1, the complete variable domain is DSGVTQTPKHLITATGQRVTLRCSPRSGDLSVYWYQQSLDQGLQFLIQYYNGEERAKGNILERFSAQQFPDLHSELNLSSLELGDSALYFCASSVARTGVNYEQFFGPGTRLTVL.